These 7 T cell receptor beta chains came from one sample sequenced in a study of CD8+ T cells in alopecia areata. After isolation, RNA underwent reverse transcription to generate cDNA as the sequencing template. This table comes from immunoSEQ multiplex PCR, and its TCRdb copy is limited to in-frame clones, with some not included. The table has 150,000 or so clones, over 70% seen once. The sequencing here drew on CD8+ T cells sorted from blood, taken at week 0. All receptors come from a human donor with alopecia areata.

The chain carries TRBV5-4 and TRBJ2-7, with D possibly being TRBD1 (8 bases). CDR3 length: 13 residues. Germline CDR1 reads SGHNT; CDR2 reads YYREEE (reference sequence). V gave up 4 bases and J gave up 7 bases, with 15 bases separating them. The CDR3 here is CASSAGQGGEQYF. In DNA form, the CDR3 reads TGTGCCAGCAGCGCCGGACAGGGAGGGGAGCAGTACTTC.

The chain's CDR3 is CASSSKDLGEGYNEQFF. The CDR3 DNA is TGTGCCAGTAGTTCTAAGGATCTGGGGGAGGGTTACAATGAGCAGTTCTTC. V is TRBV19 and J is TRBJ2-1; 7 nucleotides agree with TRBD2. The germline V gene encodes CDR1 LNHDA and CDR2 SQIVND (reference sequence). The CDR3 totals 17 residues. V was pared by 5 bases and J by 4 bases, with 14 bases of the junction left unmatched. The full variable domain, in which reference TRBV19 and TRBJ2-1 provide the parts outside the CDR3, is DGGITQSPKYLFRKEGQNVTLSCEQNLNHDAMYWYRQDPGQGLRLIYYSQIVNDFQKGDIAEGYSVSREKKESFPLTVTSAQKNPTAFYLCASSSKDLGEGYNEQFFGPGTRLTVL.

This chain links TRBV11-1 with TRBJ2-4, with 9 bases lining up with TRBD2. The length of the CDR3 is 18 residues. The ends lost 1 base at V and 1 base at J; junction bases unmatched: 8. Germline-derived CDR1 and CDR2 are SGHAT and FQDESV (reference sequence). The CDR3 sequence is CASSLVDRGGAAKNIQYF. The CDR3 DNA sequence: TGTGCCAGCAGCTTAGTTGACCGCGGGGGGGCGGCCAAAAACATTCAGTACTTC.

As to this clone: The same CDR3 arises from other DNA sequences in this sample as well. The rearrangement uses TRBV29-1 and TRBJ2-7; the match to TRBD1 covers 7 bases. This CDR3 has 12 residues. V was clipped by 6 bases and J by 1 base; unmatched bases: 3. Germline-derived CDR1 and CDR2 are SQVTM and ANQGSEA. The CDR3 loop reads CSVSQGSYEQYF. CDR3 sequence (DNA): TGCAGCGTCTCACAGGGGTCCTACGAGCAGTACTTC.

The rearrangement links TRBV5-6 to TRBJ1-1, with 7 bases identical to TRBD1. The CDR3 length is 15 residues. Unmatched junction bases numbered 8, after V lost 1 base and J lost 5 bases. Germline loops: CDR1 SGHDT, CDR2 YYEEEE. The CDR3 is CASSLQRGPGTEAFF. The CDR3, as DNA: TGTGCCAGCAGCTTGCAGAGGGGGCCGGGAACTGAAGCTTTCTTT.

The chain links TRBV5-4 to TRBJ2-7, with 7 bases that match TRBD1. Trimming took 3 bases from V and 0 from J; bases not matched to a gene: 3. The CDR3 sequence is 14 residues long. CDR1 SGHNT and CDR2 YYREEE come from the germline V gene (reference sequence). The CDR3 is CASSSGDSSYEQYF. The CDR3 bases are TGTGCCAGCAGCTCCGGGGACAGCTCCTACGAGCAGTACTTC.

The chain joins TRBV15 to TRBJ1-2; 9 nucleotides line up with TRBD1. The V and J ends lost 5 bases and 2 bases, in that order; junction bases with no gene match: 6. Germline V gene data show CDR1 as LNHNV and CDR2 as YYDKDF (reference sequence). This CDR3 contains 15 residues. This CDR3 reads CATSGDRAANYGYTF. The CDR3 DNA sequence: TGTGCCACCAGCGGGGACAGGGCCGCCAACTATGGCTACACCTTC.